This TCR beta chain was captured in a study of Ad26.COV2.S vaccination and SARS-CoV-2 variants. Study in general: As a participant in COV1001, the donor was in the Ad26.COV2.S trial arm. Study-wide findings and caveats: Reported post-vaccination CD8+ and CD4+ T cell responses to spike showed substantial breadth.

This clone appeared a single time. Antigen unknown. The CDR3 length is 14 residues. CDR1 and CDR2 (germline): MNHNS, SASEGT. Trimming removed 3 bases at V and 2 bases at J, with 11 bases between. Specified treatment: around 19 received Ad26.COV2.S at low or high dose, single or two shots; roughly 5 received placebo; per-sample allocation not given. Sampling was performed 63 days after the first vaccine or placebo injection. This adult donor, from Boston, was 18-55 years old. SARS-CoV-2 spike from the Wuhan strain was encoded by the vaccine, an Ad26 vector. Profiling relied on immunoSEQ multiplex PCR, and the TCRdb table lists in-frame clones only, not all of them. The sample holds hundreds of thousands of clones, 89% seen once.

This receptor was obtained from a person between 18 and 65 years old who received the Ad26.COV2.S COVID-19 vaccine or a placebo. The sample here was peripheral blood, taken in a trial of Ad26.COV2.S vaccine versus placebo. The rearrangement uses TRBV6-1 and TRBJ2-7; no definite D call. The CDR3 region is CASSEGKGPYEQYF. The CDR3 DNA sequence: TGTGCCAGCAGTGAGGGTAAGGGCCCCTACGAGCAGTACTTC.